Listed here are 8 T cell receptor beta chains from one sample, sequenced in a study of blood T cell repertoires in COVID-19. Clones were read by immunoSEQ multiplex PCR, and TCRdb kept only the in-frame ones, dropping some. The sample carries about 180,000 clones, 89% recorded once. Source material: PBMCs or T cells enriched from blood (not recorded which). Receptors were obtained from a woman aged 40 to 50 with acute COVID-19.

The V gene is TRBV11-2, the J gene TRBJ2-2; the D gene is possibly TRBD2 (5 bases). Germline V lookup: CDR1 SGHAT, CDR2 FQNNGV. With 1 base removed from V and 0 bases from J, the gap between germline ends came to 6 bases. This CDR3 contains 15 residues. The CDR3 protein is CASSLGLPNTGELFF. The CDR3 DNA sequence: TGTGCCAGCAGCTTAGGACTACCGAACACCGGGGAGCTGTTTTTT.

The chain is built from TRBV29-1 and TRBJ2-5; the match to TRBD2 covers 11 bases. The CDR3 spans 14 residues. The V gene's germline CDR1 is SQVTM and CDR2 ANQGSEA. V lost 6 bases to trimming and J lost 6 bases; unmatched junction nucleotides: 9. The CDR3 spells CSVDSGGGRKTQYF. CDR3 coding DNA: TGCAGCGTAGATAGCGGGGGGGGGCGCAAGACCCAGTACTTC. Drawing the rest from reference TRBV29-1 and TRBJ2-5, the complete variable domain is SAVISQKPSRDICQRGTSLTIQCQVDSQVTMMFWYRQQPGQSLTLIATANQGSEATYESGFVIDKFPISRPNLTFSTLTVSNMSPEDSSIYLCSVDSGGGRKTQYFGPGTRLLVL.

V usage is TRBV7-9 and J usage is TRBJ2-5, with D unclear. Germline assignment: CDR1 SEHNR and CDR2 FQNEAQ (reference sequence). Trimming pared 1 base from V and 3 bases from J, leaving 9 bases between. The CDR3 length is 14 residues. CDR3 loop: CASSLGSSKETQYF. The CDR3 coding sequence is TGTGCCAGCAGCTTAGGGTCTAGTAAAGAGACCCAGTACTTC.

This clone was observed once. This rearrangement joins TRBV6-2 or TRBV6-3 to TRBJ2-7; 7 bases are shared with TRBD2. CDR3 length: 13 amino acids. With V trimmed by 2 bases and J by 6 bases, 4 bases remained unmatched. Looked up from germline, CDR1 is MNHEY and CDR2 is SVGEGT. The CDR3 DNA is TGTGCCAGCAGTTACGGGGCGGGAGTCGAGCAGTACTTC. Protein product: CASSYGAGVEQYF.

This clone was observed once. The V call is TRBV30, the J call TRBJ1-1; 10 bases map to TRBD1. Germline V gene lookup returns CDR1 GTSNPN and CDR2 SVGIG (reference sequence). This CDR3 region has 16 residues. Trimming cost V 5 bases and J 1 base; bases outside gene matches: 10. CDR3: CAWLDRGFLKNTEAFF. For the CDR3, the DNA is TGTGCCTGGTTGGACAGGGGGTTTTTGAAGAACACTGAAGCTTTCTTT.

The chain is built from TRBV5-1 and TRBJ2-1; TRBD2 aligns across 13 bases. CDR3 size: 15 residues. V shed 3 bases and J 5 bases; nucleotides not matched to a gene: 2. Looked up from germline, CDR1 is SGHRS and CDR2 is YFSETQ. CDR3: CASSSGTSGDNEQFF. CDR3 nucleotide sequence: TGCGCCAGCAGCTCCGGGACTAGCGGGGACAATGAGCAGTTCTTC.

The chain recombines TRBV2 with TRBJ2-2, with 8 bases identical to TRBD1. This CDR3 is built from 17 residues. CDR1 and CDR2 (germline): SNHLY, FYNNEI. Unmatched junction bases numbered 11, after V lost 5 bases and J lost 3 bases. The CDR3 reads CASSLILDRADTGELFF. As DNA, the CDR3 is TGTGCCAGCAGTTTAATCTTGGACAGGGCAGACACCGGGGAGCTGTTTTTT.

The chain links TRBV18 to TRBJ2-3, with a weak D call TRBD2 (6 bases). Per the germline V gene, CDR1 is KGHSH and CDR2 is LQKENI. V was pared by 3 bases and J by 1 base, with 14 bases between. CDR3 length equals 16 residues. The CDR3 DNA sequence: TGTGCCAGCTCACCTGCGGGGCGGACCCGCACAGATACGCAGTATTTT. Translated: CASSPAGRTRTDTQYF.